This T cell receptor (beta chain) stems from a study of blood T cell repertoires in COVID-19. Method: immunoSEQ multiplex PCR; TCRdb's copy keeps in-frame clones and lacks some. The table records 180,000 or so clones, about 89% of them present only once. The CDR3 covers 14 residues. CDR1 DFQATT and CDR2 SNEGSKA come from the germline V gene (reference sequence). The ends lost 3 bases at V and 6 bases at J; junction bases unmatched: 11. This clone was seen just once. The clonotype originates from a young woman who had recovered from COVID-19. The rearrangement joins TRBV20-1 to TRBJ2-7; 7 positions agree with TRBD2. Sequenced sample: PBMCs or T cells enriched from blood (not recorded which). CDR3 residues: CSASTGEGDLEQYF. The CDR3 region has the DNA TGCAGTGCTAGTACGGGGGAGGGCGATCTCGAGCAGTACTTC.